The rows below give T cell receptor beta chains drawn from one sample of a study of blood T cell repertoires in COVID-19. The table came from immunoSEQ multiplex PCR; TCRdb's copy has only in-frame clones and leaves some out. The repertoire consists of over 110,000 clones, with approximately 87% occurring once and the leading ten covering roughly 3.7%. What was sequenced was PBMCs or T cells enriched from blood (not recorded which). These receptors were obtained from a man aged 45 to 65 in a cohort exposed to, infected with or recovered from COVID-19 (not recorded which). CDR3s include the opening cysteine and the closing phenylalanine or tryptophan. The D gene is left open where the match is weak. Some rows mark clone size as missing; the rest say once, few, many or name a class of expanded clone.

V gene,clone size,D gene,J gene,CDR3 protein,CDR3 DNA
TRBV29-1,-,TRBD1,TRBJ2-6,CSVEDWDRAVSGANVLTF,TGCAGCGTTGAAGATTGGGACAGGGCGGTCTCTGGGGCCAACGTCCTGACTTTC
TRBV9,few,-,TRBJ1-4,CASTLGPTNEKLFF,TGTGCCAGCACCCTCGGTCCAACTAATGAAAAACTGTTTTTT
TRBV4-1,-,TRBD2,TRBJ2-7,CASSAGGGSGSMYEQYF,TGCGCCAGCAGCGCAGGAGGTGGGAGCGGGAGTATGTACGAGCAGTACTTC
TRBV28,once,-,TRBJ2-7,CASSLPLQGYEQYF,TGTGCCAGCAGTTTACCTCTACAGGGATACGAGCAGTACTTC
TRBV5-1,-,-,TRBJ2-3,CASSLGSGADTQYF,TGCGCCAGCAGCTTGGGCTCAGGGGCAGATACGCAGTATTTT
TRBV25-1,-,-,TRBJ1-2,CASSPLGEMGGIYGYTF,TGTGCCAGCAGTCCGCTGGGGGAAATGGGGGGAATCTATGGCTACACCTTC
TRBV3-1/TRBV3-2,-,TRBD2,TRBJ2-1,CASIPRGGGGYNEQFF,TGTGCCAGCATCCCTCGCGGGGGGGGTGGGTACAATGAGCAGTTCTTC
TRBV5-1,-,TRBD2,TRBJ2-5,CASSLDGPRPSGTQETQYF,TGCGCCAGCAGCTTGGATGGGCCGAGGCCTAGCGGGACCCAAGAGACCCAGTACTTC
TRBV27,-,TRBD1,TRBJ1-2,CASRAPGQGTYGYTF,TGTGCCAGCCGCGCCCCGGGACAGGGAACCTATGGCTACACCTTC
TRBV6-1,few,-,TRBJ1-4,CASSEYSNEKLFF,TGTGCCAGCAGTGAATACAGTAATGAAAAACTGTTTTTT
TRBV30,-,TRBD2,TRBJ2-3,CAWSRSSREEDTQYF,TGTGCCTGGAGTAGATCTTCCCGGGAGGAGGATACGCAGTATTTT
TRBV4-3,-,-,TRBJ1-2,CASSQVVTGRDGYTF,TGCGCCAGCAGCCAGGTTGTGACAGGCCGGGATGGCTACACCTTC
TRBV5-1,-,-,TRBJ2-5,CASSSSGARETQYF,TGCGCCAGCAGCTCCTCGGGAGCGCGAGAGACCCAGTACTTC
TRBV7-9,-,-,TRBJ2-1,CASSLTLGLPKTQFF,TGTGCCAGCAGCCTCACCCTAGGACTACCCAAAACCCAGTTCTTC
TRBV6-1,once,-,TRBJ1-5,CASSESVMHYSNQPQHF,TGTGCCAGCAGTGAATCGGTAATGCATTATAGCAATCAGCCCCAGCATTTT
TRBV3-1/TRBV3-2,-,TRBD1,TRBJ1-2,CASSHGKTGEGGYTF,TGTGCCAGCAGCCACGGCAAGACAGGGGAGGGTGGCTACACCTTC
TRBV4-1,-,TRBD2,TRBJ2-5,CASSPRLAGGVEETQYF,TGCGCCAGCAGCCCCAGACTAGCAGGAGGAGTCGAAGAGACCCAGTACTTC